A single sample gave rise to the 27 T cell receptor beta chains below, sequenced in a study of beta chain features in type 1 diabetes. Of the isolated RNA, all was reverse transcribed, and so the sequenced material was expressed TCRB transcripts. The table came from immunoSEQ multiplex PCR; TCRdb's copy has only in-frame clones and leaves some out. This table holds 250,000 or so clones, around 68% found once. Sequencing was performed on naive CD4+ T cells from blood. The receptors were gathered from a man aged 25 to 45 in good health.

This clone showed up just a few times. The V call is TRBV29-1, the J call TRBJ2-3; the D is unclear. V was shortened by 0 bases and J by 4 bases, with 5 bases between the two germline ends. The germline V gene has CDR1 SQVTM and CDR2 ANQGSEA. The CDR3 contains 12 residues. The CDR3 bases are TGCAGCGTTGAAGATAACGCAGATACGCAGTATTTT. Translating it yields CSVEDNADTQYF.

V usage is TRBV30 and J usage is TRBJ1-1, with no clear D. The CDR3 is made up of 14 amino acids. The germline V and J ends were trimmed by 0 bases and 4 bases, with 12 bases remaining between them. Germline V CDR1 and CDR2: GTSNPN, SVGIG (reference sequence). The CDR3, as DNA: TGTGCCTGGAGTGTATCTCTTTCGGGCACTGAAGCTTTCTTT. Protein product: CAWSVSLSGTEAFF.

Regarding this clone: The sample has other DNA sequences that encode this CDR3 too. V is TRBV5-4 and J is TRBJ2-7; D gene unclear. Germline CDR1 reads SGHNT; CDR2 reads YYREEE (reference sequence). This CDR3 is built from 12 residues. Trimming stripped 0 bases from V and 6 bases from J, with 7 bases between. CDR3 in DNA: TGTGCCAGCAGCTTGGATGGGGTCGAGCAGTACTTC. Its translation is CASSLDGVEQYF.

V is TRBV11-3 and J is TRBJ2-3; D could derive from TRBD1 or TRBD2 (5 bases each). Trimming left V 5 bases short and J 0 bases short, with 12 bases between. The CDR3 is 15 amino acids. The germline gives CDR1 SGHNT, CDR2 YENEEA. CDR3 sequence (DNA): TGTGCCAGCAGCCCCCGGGACGGAAGCACAGATACGCAGTATTTT. Its translation is CASSPRDGSTDTQYF.

The chain carries TRBV4-1 and TRBJ2-5, with D tentatively TRBD2 (5 bases). Looked up from germline, CDR1 is MGHRA and CDR2 is YSYEKL. V dropped 6 bases and J dropped 1 base, with 9 bases sitting between them. This CDR3 has 13 amino acids. The CDR3 loop is CASRSAGQETQYF. For the CDR3, the DNA is TGCGCCAGCAGGTCGGCGGGCCAAGAGACCCAGTACTTC.

The DNA of the CDR3 is TGCAGCGTTGAAGACAGGGTAACGAACACCGGGGAGCTGTTTTTT. Translation gives CSVEDRVTNTGELFF. The V call is TRBV29-1, the J call TRBJ2-2; a weak D match, TRBD1 (5 bases). Trimming shortened V by 0 bases and J by 0 bases, and 8 bases separated the two germline ends. This CDR3 contains 15 residues. Germline V lookup: CDR1 SQVTM, CDR2 ANQGSEA.

The chain carries TRBV7-2 and TRBJ2-5; 9 bases are shared with TRBD2. The J segment lost 2 bases and the V segment lost 0 bases, leaving 4 bases of the junction unmatched. This CDR3 has 16 residues. Germline V gene data show CDR1 as SGHTA and CDR2 as FQGNSA. CDR3 sequence: CASSLAPSGAQETQYF. The CDR3 DNA follows: TGTGCCAGCAGCTTAGCGCCTAGCGGGGCTCAAGAGACCCAGTACTTC.

V is TRBV30 and J is TRBJ2-7, with D uncertain. The CDR3 consists of 12 residues. The germline CDR1 and CDR2 sequences are GTSNPN and SVGIG (reference sequence). The germline V and J ends were trimmed by 3 bases and 13 bases, with 19 bases remaining between them. CDR3 protein: CAWRPGLIATYF. The CDR3 DNA is TGTGCCTGGAGGCCGGGCCTAATCGCAACCTACTTC.

The rearrangement uses TRBV2 and TRBJ2-1, with 13 nucleotides matching TRBD2. V trimming: 6 bases; J trimming: 6 bases; junction bases outside the gene matches: 5. Germline loops: CDR1 SNHLY, CDR2 FYNNEI. The CDR3 extends over 15 amino acids. The DNA for the CDR3 is TGTGCCAGCAGCTCACTAGCGGGAGGGCTCAATGAGCAGTTCTTC. Protein: CASSSLAGGLNEQFF.

This clone occurred a few times. The chain is built from TRBV30 and TRBJ2-5; D not resolved. Trimming shortened V by 3 bases and J by 6 bases, and 17 bases separated the two germline ends. The CDR3 totals 14 residues. The germline gives CDR1 GTSNPN, CDR2 SVGIG (reference sequence). DNA for the CDR3: TGTGCCTGGAGCCTCCGGGTTCAGTCACAGACCCAGTACTTC. It translates to CAWSLRVQSQTQYF.

The rearrangement links TRBV29-1 to TRBJ1-2; D gene ambiguous. CDR1 and CDR2 from the germline V gene are SQVTM and ANQGSEA. CDR3 length: 15 amino acids. Trimming removed 0 bases from V and 5 bases from J, with 16 bases in between. The CDR3 region has the DNA TGCAGCGTTGAAGATCCAGTTTTGGCCGTTTATGGCTACACCTTC. The encoded protein is CSVEDPVLAVYGYTF.

The chain employs TRBV9 and TRBJ2-4; D tentatively reads TRBD1 or TRBD2 (5 bases each). This CDR3 is built from 14 residues. The V end was cut by 4 bases, the J end by 7 bases, with 15 bases between. Germline V lookup: CDR1 SGDLS, CDR2 YYNGEE. The CDR3 DNA sequence: TGTGCCAGCAGCCCCGGGACCCCAGGGAACATTCAGTACTTC. Translated: CASSPGTPGNIQYF.

This clone was detected once. The V gene is TRBV11-2, the J gene TRBJ2-1, with TRBD1 matching over 7 bases. The V gene end was trimmed by 2 bases and the J gene end by 7 bases; junction bases not matched to a gene: 8. This CDR3 region has 15 residues. Germline V CDR1 and CDR2: SGHAT, FQNNGV. CDR3 nucleotide sequence: TGTGCCAGCAGCTTATCAGGGGGAAAGGCGAATGAGCAGTTCTTC. Protein sequence: CASSLSGGKANEQFF.

A note on this clone: A much bigger clone sits one base away, suggesting this may be a read error. Other DNA sequences in the sample encode the same CDR3. This rearrangement joins TRBV5-1 to TRBJ2-5; D uncertain. The CDR3 sequence is 11 residues long. V shed 1 base and J shed 3 bases, with 1 base lying between them. Per germline, CDR1 SGHRS and CDR2 YFSETQ. The CDR3 reads CASSLKETQYF. CDR3 DNA sequence: TGCGCCAGCAGCTTGAAAGAGACCCAGTACTTC.

The chain combines TRBV28 with TRBJ2-5; D remains ambiguous. The length of the CDR3 is 14 residues. Germline values: CDR1 MDHEN, CDR2 SYDVKM. V lost 6 bases, J lost 0 bases, and 11 bases lay in between. DNA for the CDR3: TGTGCCAGCAGCTACGGACCCTACCAAGAGACCCAGTACTTC. It translates to CASSYGPYQETQYF.

The rearrangement uses TRBV4-3 and TRBJ2-1, with TRBD2 matching over 9 bases. Germline CDR1 reads LGHNA; CDR2 reads YSLEER. After removal of 3 bases from V and 4 bases from J, the junction contained 4 bases not matched to a gene. The CDR3 spans 15 residues. The CDR3 DNA reads TGCGCCAGCAGCCAGGCTAGCGGGATGTACAATGAGCAGTTCTTC. Translation gives CASSQASGMYNEQFF.

The sample holds one count of this clone. The chain is built from TRBV5-4 and TRBJ2-2, with D tentatively TRBD2 (5 bases). With 4 bases removed from V and 0 bases from J, the gap between germline ends came to 13 bases. CDR1 is SGHNT, CDR2 YYREEE, per germline (reference sequence). The CDR3 is 16 amino acids. The CDR3 nucleotides read TGTGCCAGCAGCCAACTAGGTAGGGCGAACACCGGGGAGCTGTTTTTT. It specifies CASSQLGRANTGELFF.

The chain combines TRBV7-9 with TRBJ1-1, with D uncertain. Trimming removed 0 bases from V and 4 bases from J, with 6 bases in between. CDR3 length: 13 amino acids. Germline loops: CDR1 SEHNR, CDR2 FQNEAQ (reference sequence). The CDR3 sequence is CASSLALSTEAFF. CDR3 sequence (DNA): TGTGCCAGCAGCTTAGCGCTTAGCACTGAAGCTTTCTTT.

This clone was observed a few times. This rearrangement joins TRBV9 to TRBJ2-1; D possibly corresponds to TRBD2 (5 bases). CDR1 and CDR2 (germline): SGDLS, YYNGEE. The CDR3 spans 15 residues. The V end lost 4 bases, the J end lost 0 bases, and 11 bases lay between the germline ends. The CDR3 spells CASSIEGSSYNEQFF. The CDR3 nucleotides are TGTGCCAGCAGCATCGAGGGAAGCTCCTACAATGAGCAGTTCTTC. Combining the CDR3 with reference TRBV9 and TRBJ2-1 gives the whole variable domain DSGVTQTPKHLITATGQRVTLRCSPRSGDLSVYWYQQSLDQGLQFLIQYYNGEERAKGNILERFSAQQFPDLHSELNLSSLELGDSALYFCASSIEGSSYNEQFFGPGTRLTVL.

The chain uses TRBV13 and TRBJ2-5, with 8 bases lining up with TRBD2. Germline lookup yields CDR1 PRHDT and CDR2 FYEKMQ (reference sequence). V dropped 6 bases and J dropped 2; count of bases not matched to a gene: 8. This CDR3 is built from 15 residues. The CDR3 reads CASSSTSGLQETQYF. CDR3 DNA: TGTGCCAGCAGTTCCACTAGCGGCCTACAAGAGACCCAGTACTTC.

J is TRBJ2-5 and V is TRBV29-1, with D maybe TRBD1 (5 bases). Trimming took 7 bases from V and 2 from J, leaving 11 bases between them. In germline, CDR1 is SQVTM, CDR2 ANQGSEA. There are 12 residues in the CDR3. The CDR3 spells CSAGQIQETQYF. The CDR3 DNA is TGCAGCGCCGGACAAATTCAAGAGACCCAGTACTTC.

The chain recombines TRBV7-9 with TRBJ2-3; TRBD2 matches 12 bases. The CDR3 runs to 16 residues. Per the germline V gene, CDR1 is SEHNR and CDR2 is FQNEAQ (reference sequence). Trimming took 5 bases from V and 3 from J; bases not matched to a gene: 6. In DNA form, the CDR3 reads TGTGCCAGCAGCCCCACCGGGACTAGCGGGACAGATACGCAGTATTTT. This codes for CASSPTGTSGTDTQYF.

This rearrangement joins TRBV5-1 to TRBJ2-7; tentatively, D is TRBD1 or TRBD2 (6 bases each). V shed 2 bases and J shed 2 bases, with 20 bases lying between them. Germline CDR1 and CDR2: SGHRS and YFSETQ. CDR3 length: 17 amino acids. The CDR3: CASSFSYTGGDTYEQYF. The CDR3 DNA sequence: TGCGCCAGCAGCTTTTCCTATACAGGAGGGGACACCTACGAGCAGTACTTC.

The chain carries TRBV7-7 and TRBJ2-5, with D perhaps being TRBD1 or TRBD2 (5 bases each). This CDR3 region has 15 residues. Trimming cost V 3 bases and J 5 bases, with 16 bases left between them. Per germline, CDR1 SSHAT and CDR2 FNYEAQ (reference sequence). The CDR3 reads CASSLGLGVGETQYF. CDR3 nucleotides: TGTGCCAGCAGCTTGGGGCTGGGGGTTGGCGAGACCCAGTACTTC.

V and J are TRBV6-6 and TRBJ2-3; 7 bases match TRBD1. The V segment lost 0 bases and the J segment 0 bases; nucleotides outside the gene matches: 0. This CDR3 is 15 amino acids long. Germline V gene lookup returns CDR1 MNHNY and CDR2 SVGAGI (reference sequence). The CDR3 region has the DNA TGTGCCAGCAGTTACTCGACAGGGAGCACAGATACGCAGTATTTT. Its protein is CASSYSTGSTDTQYF.

The CDR3 reads CASSKQPKWEPDTQYF. In DNA form, the CDR3 reads TGCGCCAGCAGCAAACAACCTAAGTGGGAACCAGATACGCAGTATTTT. V usage is TRBV4-3 and J usage is TRBJ2-3, with no clear D. This CDR3 region has 16 residues. CDR1 is LGHNA, CDR2 YSLEER, per germline. V was cut by 5 bases and J by 4 bases, with 19 bases left in between.

This chain connects TRBV6-1 to TRBJ2-7, with D maybe TRBD2 (6 bases). Germline V gene sequence: CDR1 MNHNS, CDR2 SASEGT. Deletions cut 7 bases from V and 0 bases from J, with 10 bases between. The CDR3 runs 13 residues. CDR3 region: CASKAGSSYEQYF. The CDR3 nucleotides read TGTGCCAGCAAGGCGGGAAGCTCCTACGAGCAGTACTTC.